These 7 T cell receptor beta chains were all obtained from the same sample, sequenced in a study of T cells after yellow fever vaccination. One entry per CDR3 protein, called by TCRdb with MiXCR from the 5' RACE reads. The sample has 500,000 to 650,000 distinct CDR3 sequences, approximately 13% seen once. The specimen was PBMCs, collected on the day of the yellow fever booster vaccination. Receptor source: a man aged 25 to 40 who received the YFV17D yellow fever vaccine.

The genes are TRBV20-1 and TRBJ1-1; possible D gene TRBD1, 6 bases. Trimming took 3 bases from V and 8 from J, leaving 10 bases between them. This CDR3 region has 11 residues. The germline V gene has CDR1 DFQATT and CDR2 SNEGSKA (reference sequence). The CDR3: CSASPGQEAFF. In DNA, the CDR3 is TGCAGTGCTAGTCCCGGACAGGAAGCTTTCTTT.

This clonotype was seen a handful of times. This chain links TRBV12-3 or TRBV12-4 with TRBJ2-7; tentatively, D is TRBD1 or TRBD2 (5 bases each). Trimming stripped 5 bases from V and 2 bases from J, with 16 bases between. The CDR3 extends over 15 amino acids. Here the CDR3 DNA reads TGTGCCAGCAGTCTCCGGGGCGGGTCAGCCTACGAGCAGTACTTC. As protein: CASSLRGGSAYEQYF.

This clonotype was found many times. The genes are TRBV4-2 and TRBJ2-1, with 11 bases fitting TRBD2. Germline lookup yields CDR1 LGHNA and CDR2 YNFKEQ. This CDR3 is 13 amino acids long. V was clipped by 8 bases and J by 9 bases; unmatched bases: 6. The CDR3 nucleotides are TGTGCCAGCGGCGATCTAGCGGGAGGTGAGCAGTTCTTC. This sequence encodes CASGDLAGGEQFF.

This clonotype was seen a handful of times. V gene TRBV30 combines with J gene TRBJ2-1, with 7 bases lining up with TRBD2. Trimming took 8 bases from V and 8 from J; bases not matched to a gene: 9. CDR1 and CDR2 (germline): GTSNPN, SVGIG (reference sequence). The CDR3 extends over 12 amino acids. The CDR3 reads CAGGRAKYEQFF. The CDR3 DNA reads as TGTGCCGGAGGGAGGGCGAAATATGAGCAGTTCTTC. Variable domain in full (rest from reference TRBV30 and TRBJ2-1): SQTIHQWPATLVQPVGSPLSLECTVEGTSNPNLYWYRQAAGRGLQLLFYSVGIGQISSEVPQNLSASRPQDRQFILSSKKLLLSDSGFYLCAGGRAKYEQFFGPGTRLTVL.

Only a few counts were recorded for this clonotype. CDR3 residues: CASSLDGLAWQTQYF. DNA for the CDR3: TGCGCCAGCAGCTTGGATGGACTAGCGTGGCAGACCCAGTACTTC. V usage is TRBV5-1 and J usage is TRBJ2-5, with 9 bases identical to TRBD2. V dropped 0 bases and J dropped 6; count of bases not matched to a gene: 6. Germline V gives CDR1 SGHRS, CDR2 YFSETQ. The CDR3 length is 15 residues.

The genes are TRBV14 and TRBJ2-3, with a tentative D call TRBD2 (5 bases). The CDR3 covers 12 residues. Germline CDR1 SGHDN, CDR2 FVKESK. V dropped 4 bases and J dropped 6 bases, with 8 bases sitting between them. CDR3 bases: TGTGCCAGCAGCCCTTGGAGGGATACGCAGTATTTT. It codes for CASSPWRDTQYF.

This chain uses TRBV18 with TRBJ2-4; 9 nucleotides align to TRBD1. V gave up 6 bases and J gave up 3 bases; unmatched junction bases: 9. The CDR3 length is 16 residues. Germline V gives CDR1 KGHSH, CDR2 LQKENI. As DNA, the CDR3 is TGTGCCAGCTCGAGCCAACAGGGGGCCGGCAAAAACATTCAGTACTTC. It specifies CASSSQQGAGKNIQYF. Looking up the rest from reference TRBV18 and TRBJ2-4 gives the full variable domain: NAGVMQNPRHLVRRRGQEARLRCSPMKGHSHVYWYRQLPEEGLKFMVYLQKENIIDESGMPKERFSAEFPKEGPSILRIQQVVRGDSAAYFCASSSQQGAGKNIQYFGAGTRLSVL.